This TCR beta chain was captured by sequencing in a study of blood T cell repertoires in COVID-19 (dated by TCRdb to 2020 to 2022). About the study as a whole: Collaborator samples came from the United States, Italy and Spain and covered acute and convalescent phases of COVID-19. The prospective study material was composed of cDNA or gDNA derived from T cells, B-cell-depleted T cells, or PBMCs. Deeply sampled blood TCRbeta repertoires from subjects exposed to, actively infected with, or recovered from COVID-19 were included in the dataset. The samples were drawn from the first 160 participants of the ongoing ImmuneRACE study and from 950 to 1,500 subjects provided by 6 global collaborators. Nearly every sample came with metadata listing a de-identified subject ID, COVID-19 status, age in years and sex. Where available, HLA class I and class II types were taken from metadata supplied by the sample provider and were not determined by assay-based typing. The repertoires were released in a freely available public database meant as a resource for research on the immune response to SARS-CoV-2. Broad study findings and their caveats: The quantity of clinical and demographic metadata differed by source and by participant and was supplied without curation.

Per the germline V gene, KGHSH is the CDR1 and LQKENI is the CDR2. Its CDR3 holds 17 amino acids, cysteine through phenylalanine. Only CDR3 DNA remains: 51 bases, in frame from the first base. The germline ends are 18 bases apart after V is trimmed by 6 bases and J by 1 base. Concerning this clone: This clone's antigen is unknown. Per-base qualities were not stored, and no clone one base away is much larger.

Participants in the prospective study were enrolled through a virtual design, were aged roughly 18 to 100 years, and lived in some 24 United States geographic areas. To assign participants to cohorts, the prospective study relied on clinical history that participants themselves reported in a screening survey and a study questionnaire. ImmuneRACE Cohort 3 recovered participants were defined by two consecutive negative NP/OP PCR tests, healthcare professional clearance, or symptom resolution. In the prospective study, whole blood, serum and a nasopharyngeal or oropharyngeal swab were collected from each participant by mobile phlebotomists. Additional blood draws and questionnaires over a roughly two-month period could optionally be provided by prospective study participants. Blood samples from the prospective study were shipped frozen or at room temperature prior to DNA extraction. TCRbeta CDR3 regions were amplified from genomic DNA using the immunoSEQ Assay, a bias-controlled multiplex PCR. Per the source publication's procedure: The number of nucleated cells in each sample was estimated from the amplification of reference gene primers within the assay. To quantify the absolute abundance of each unique TCRbeta CDR3 rearrangement, sequence reads were collapsed and filtered. For each sample, productive Simpson clonality was calculated as the square root of Simpson's diversity index across productive rearrangements. This immuneACCESS table, as held by TCRdb, lists in-frame sequences with V and J called but not all clones. Of the missing ones, under half trace to an unresolved V gene in checked studies; the others have no known cause. The V and J calls and clone size come from that table; D and trimming were worked out from the DNA. The sample profile shows approximately 400,000 clones; about 88% of them were found once. The top ten hold 0.9% to 1.5% of the sample.

The chain is assembled from TRBV18 and TRBJ2-2, and TRBD1 may be the D gene, going by 6 matching bases. The sequence derives from a young woman who had recovered from COVID-19. Sequencing input: PBMCs or T cells enriched from blood (not recorded which). CDR3 region: CASSPRTGTKNTGELFF. The bases are TGTGCCAGCTCGCCCAGAACCGGGACAAAGAACACCGGGGAGCTGTTTTTT. This CDR3, with the reference TRBV18 and TRBJ2-2 proteins standing in past its ends, gives the full variable domain NAGVMQNPRHLVRRRGQEARLRCSPMKGHSHVYWYRQLPEEGLKFMVYLQKENIIDESGMPKERFSAEFPKEGPSILRIQQVVRGDSAAYFCASSPRTGTKNTGELFFGEGSRLTVL.